Listed here are 15 T cell receptor beta chains from one sample, sequenced in a study of radiation and T cells in renal cell carcinoma. Sequencing used immunoSEQ multiplex PCR; TCRdb keeps in-frame clones, though not all of them. The data contain roughly 120,000 clones, roughly 85% of them singletons. Time point indicated: baseline pretreatment blood. The treatment here: 15 Gy SBRT to primary tumor, nephrectomy 4 weeks later. The material was blood, obtained from a patient whose treatment included radiotherapy and nephrectomy. These receptors were collected from a woman aged 60-70 years with renal cell carcinoma.

The gene calls are TRBV27 and TRBJ1-4; no definite D call. Trimming removed 8 bases from V and 6 bases from J, with 10 bases in between. The germline V gene has CDR1 MNHEY and CDR2 SMNVEV (reference sequence). The CDR3 consists of 12 residues. CDR3 protein: CASSRMDEKLFF. The DNA of the CDR3 is TGTGCCAGCTCCCGGATGGATGAAAAACTGTTTTTT.

The chain employs TRBV7-9 and TRBJ2-3, with 8 positions matching TRBD2. Looked up from germline, CDR1 is SEHNR and CDR2 is FQNEAQ (reference sequence). V was clipped by 5 bases and J by 8 bases; unmatched bases: 18. The CDR3 runs to 17 residues. The CDR3 nucleotides are TGTGCCAGCAGCCCCCTGGGGCGAGCGGGGGTCTCGGCTACGCAGTATTTT. Translated: CASSPLGRAGVSATQYF.

CDR3 coding DNA: TGTGCCAGCAGCCACCCCCCGGGCGGATGGAGCTCCTACGAGCAGTACTTC. It codes for CASSHPPGGWSSYEQYF. The chain joins TRBV4-2 to TRBJ2-7; no reliable D call. With 3 bases removed from V and 0 bases from J, the gap between germline ends came to 18 bases. In germline, CDR1 is LGHNA, CDR2 YNFKEQ. CDR3 length equals 17 residues.

The chain employs TRBV10-2 and TRBJ1-1, with no clear D. The CDR3 spans 13 residues. Trimming removed 3 bases from V and 5 bases from J, with 10 bases in between. CDR1 and CDR2 (germline): WSHSY, SAAADI. DNA for the CDR3: TGCGCCAGCAGTGATTTAAGGGAGACTGAAGCTTTCTTT. It specifies CASSDLRETEAFF.

The chain couples TRBV13 to TRBJ2-5, with 8 bases lining up with TRBD1. Germline CDR1 reads PRHDT; CDR2 reads FYEKMQ (reference sequence). The CDR3 consists of 14 residues. Trimming removed 5 bases from V and 5 bases from J; junction bases left unmatched: 7. CDR3 in DNA: TGTGCCAGCAGCCCCTCGGCAGGGGGCGAGACCCAGTACTTC. It specifies CASSPSAGGETQYF.

The V and J genes are TRBV19 and TRBJ2-2; TRBD2 matches at 7 bases. Germline CDR1 LNHDA, CDR2 SQIVND (reference sequence). Losses at the gene ends were 6 bases for V and 4 bases for J; bases not matched to a gene: 5. The CDR3 totals 14 residues. CDR3 sequence (DNA): TGTGCCAGTAGCCTAGCGGCTACCACCGGGGAGCTGTTTTTT. Protein: CASSLAATTGELFF.

V usage is TRBV7-9 and J usage is TRBJ2-7; 7 nucleotides line up with TRBD2. Germline V CDR1 and CDR2: SEHNR, FQNEAQ (reference sequence). The CDR3 runs to 15 residues. J lost 0 bases, V lost 6 bases, and 8 bases had no gene match. CDR3 sequence: CASSYRAGSSYEQYF. For the CDR3, the DNA is TGTGCCAGCAGTTATCGAGCGGGGAGCTCCTACGAGCAGTACTTC.

The rearrangement uses TRBV5-4 and TRBJ2-3, with D perhaps TRBD1 or TRBD2 (6 bases each). CDR1 and CDR2 (germline): SGHNT, YYREEE (reference sequence). V lost 7 bases and J lost 0, with 18 bases in between. The CDR3 has 16 residues. CDR3 region: CASSLGGGSSTDTQYF. For the CDR3, the DNA is TGTGCCAGCTCCTTGGGGGGCGGGTCTAGCACAGATACGCAGTATTTT.

V is TRBV4-2 and J is TRBJ1-2; D ambiguous. CDR3 length: 13 amino acids. V was clipped by 2 bases and J by 2 bases, with 6 bases between them. Germline CDR1 and CDR2: LGHNA and YNFKEQ. CDR3 sequence (DNA): TGTGCCAGCAGCCAATTGGCAAACTATGGCTACACCTTC. This gives the protein CASSQLANYGYTF.

The chain couples TRBV6-5 to TRBJ1-2, with TRBD1 identical over 8 bases. The CDR3 contains 14 residues. V dropped 4 bases and J dropped 5; count of bases not matched to a gene: 6. Germline values: CDR1 MNHEY, CDR2 SVGAGI. As DNA, the CDR3 is TGTGCCAGCAGTTTACAGGGGGGGTTATATGGCTACACCTTC. It translates to CASSLQGGLYGYTF.

This chain joins TRBV19 and TRBJ2-1; 9 nucleotides agree with TRBD1. The ends lost 6 bases at V and 2 bases at J; junction bases unmatched: 2. The germline V gene encodes CDR1 LNHDA and CDR2 SQIVND (reference sequence). This CDR3 has 14 amino acids. The CDR3 here is CASRTGGTYNEQFF. The DNA of the CDR3 is TGTGCCAGTAGAACAGGGGGCACCTACAATGAGCAGTTCTTC.

This clone was detected once. This sequence joins TRBV4-1 and TRBJ1-2; 7 bases map to TRBD1. CDR1 and CDR2 (germline): MGHRA, YSYEKL. The V and J ends lost 1 base and 6 bases, in that order; junction bases with no gene match: 5. This CDR3 comprises 14 residues. The CDR3, as DNA: TGCGCCAGCAGCCAAGGAGACAGGGTCCATGGCTACACCTTC. This encodes CASSQGDRVHGYTF.

This clone was seen more than once but under ten times. The chain employs TRBV9 and TRBJ1-2; D not certain. Germline-derived CDR1 and CDR2 are SGDLS and YYNGEE. The CDR3 is 15 amino acids. Deletions cut 0 bases from V and 1 base from J, with 10 bases between. In DNA form, the CDR3 reads TGTGCCAGCAGCGTAGCCGCAGCCCTTAACTATGGCTACACCTTC. Its translation is CASSVAAALNYGYTF.

The CDR3 spells CASSENGPGNTIYF. The CDR3 DNA is TGTGCCAGCAGTGAAAATGGCCCGGGAAACACCATATATTTT. The chain has TRBV6-1 and TRBJ1-3; D gene uncertain. Germline V gene lookup returns CDR1 MNHNS and CDR2 SASEGT. V was shortened by 2 bases and J by 4 bases, with 9 bases between the two germline ends. This CDR3 has 14 amino acids.

The genes are TRBV5-4 and TRBJ2-3; D gene ambiguous. CDR1 SGHNT and CDR2 YYREEE come from the germline V gene (reference sequence). Trimming took off 4 bases at V and 0 bases at J, with 18 bases between the two ends. The CDR3 spans 17 residues. This chain's CDR3 is CASSPALGGASTDTQYF. The CDR3 DNA follows: TGTGCCAGCAGCCCCGCCTTGGGTGGAGCAAGCACAGATACGCAGTATTTT.